This entry concerns a single T cell receptor (beta chain). Antigen specificity is unknown. Some clones are missing from TCRdb's copy, which holds only in-frame ones; the method was immunoSEQ multiplex PCR. The sample shows tens of thousands of clones, about 88% of them seen only once. Germline V CDR1 and CDR2: SNHLY, FYNNEI. The CDR3 consists of 11 residues. V trimming: 6 bases; J trimming: 12 bases; junction bases outside the gene matches: 4. The data were taken from a study of OX40 agonist ivuxolimab in advanced cancers. Turning to the study itself: Under the entry rules, prior anti-PD-1, anti-PD-L1 or anti-CTLA-4 therapy was allowed, and roughly 41% had some. Whole-study results and caveats: On average, CD8+ T cells showed a greater number of expanded clones than CD4+.

Autoimmune disease history or systemic immunosuppression led to patient exclusion. The genes are TRBV2 and TRBJ2-5, with 10 positions matching TRBD2. Material: CD4+ or CD8+ T cells sorted from blood, obtained in a trial of the OX40 agonist ivuxolimab. The sequence was collected from an adult with an advanced solid tumor such as melanoma, head and neck, liver or kidney cancer. Here the CDR3 reads CASSATSGKYF. In DNA form, the CDR3 reads TGTGCCAGCAGCGCCACTAGCGGGAAGTACTTC.